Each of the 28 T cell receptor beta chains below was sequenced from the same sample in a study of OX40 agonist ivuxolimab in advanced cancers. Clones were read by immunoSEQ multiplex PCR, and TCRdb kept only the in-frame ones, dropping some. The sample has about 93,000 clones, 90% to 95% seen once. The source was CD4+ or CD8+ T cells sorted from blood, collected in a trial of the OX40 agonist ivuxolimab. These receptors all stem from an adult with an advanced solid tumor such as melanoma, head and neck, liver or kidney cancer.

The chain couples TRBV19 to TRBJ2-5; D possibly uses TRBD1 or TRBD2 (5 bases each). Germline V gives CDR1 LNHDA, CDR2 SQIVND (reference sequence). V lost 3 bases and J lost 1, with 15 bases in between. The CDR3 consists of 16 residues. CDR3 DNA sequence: TGTGCCAGTAGTATTGATAGTTCTGGGGGCCAAGAGACCCAGTACTTC. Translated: CASSIDSSGGQETQYF. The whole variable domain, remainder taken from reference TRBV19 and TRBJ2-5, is DGGITQSPKYLFRKEGQNVTLSCEQNLNHDAMYWYRQDPGQGLRLIYYSQIVNDFQKGDIAEGYSVSREKKESFPLTVTSAQKNPTAFYLCASSIDSSGGQETQYFGPGTRLLVL.

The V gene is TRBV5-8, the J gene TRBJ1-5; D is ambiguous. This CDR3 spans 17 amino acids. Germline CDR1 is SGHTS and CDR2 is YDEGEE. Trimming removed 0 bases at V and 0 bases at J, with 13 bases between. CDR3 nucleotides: TGTGCCAGCAGCTTGGCTTCCCAGTCGGATAGCAATCAGCCCCAGCATTTT. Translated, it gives CASSLASQSDSNQPQHF. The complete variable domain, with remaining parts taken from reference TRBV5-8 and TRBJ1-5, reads EAGVTQSPTHLIKTRGQQATLRCSPISGHTSVYWYQQALGLGLQFLLWYDEGEERNRGNFPPRFSGRQFPNYSSELNVNALELEDSALYLCASSLASQSDSNQPQHFGDGTRLSIL.

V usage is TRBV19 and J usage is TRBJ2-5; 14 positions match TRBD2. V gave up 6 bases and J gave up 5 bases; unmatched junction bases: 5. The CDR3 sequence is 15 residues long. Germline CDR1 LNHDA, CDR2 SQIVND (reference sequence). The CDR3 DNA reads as TGTGCCAGTAGGGGGACTAGCGGGGGCGGCGAGACCCAGTACTTC. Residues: CASRGTSGGGETQYF.

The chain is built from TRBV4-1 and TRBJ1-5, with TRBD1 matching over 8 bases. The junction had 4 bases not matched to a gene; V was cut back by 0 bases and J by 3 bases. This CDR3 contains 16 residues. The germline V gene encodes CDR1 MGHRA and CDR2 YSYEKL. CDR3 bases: TGCGCCAGCAGCCAAGAGGTGACAGGGGTCAATCAGCCCCAGCATTTT. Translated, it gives CASSQEVTGVNQPQHF.

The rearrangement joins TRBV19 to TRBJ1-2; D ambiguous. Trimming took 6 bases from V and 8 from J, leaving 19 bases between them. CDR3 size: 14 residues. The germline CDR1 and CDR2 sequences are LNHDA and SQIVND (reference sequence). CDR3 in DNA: TGTGCCAGTAGCGAAAATGGGCAAGCTGGAGGCTACACCTTC. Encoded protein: CASSENGQAGGYTF.

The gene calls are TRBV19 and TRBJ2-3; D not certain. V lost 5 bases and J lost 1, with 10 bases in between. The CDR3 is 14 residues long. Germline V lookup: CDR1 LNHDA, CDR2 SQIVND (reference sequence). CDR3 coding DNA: TGTGCCAGTAGTCCGTGGGCGGGCACAGATACGCAGTATTTT. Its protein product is CASSPWAGTDTQYF.

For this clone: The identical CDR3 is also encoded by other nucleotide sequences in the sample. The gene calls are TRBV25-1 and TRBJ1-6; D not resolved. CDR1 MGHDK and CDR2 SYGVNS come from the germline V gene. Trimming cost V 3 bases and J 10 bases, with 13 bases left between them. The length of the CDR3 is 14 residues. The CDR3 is CASSDPGFKSPLHF. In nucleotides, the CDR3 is TGTGCCAGCAGTGATCCGGGGTTTAAATCACCCCTCCACTTT.

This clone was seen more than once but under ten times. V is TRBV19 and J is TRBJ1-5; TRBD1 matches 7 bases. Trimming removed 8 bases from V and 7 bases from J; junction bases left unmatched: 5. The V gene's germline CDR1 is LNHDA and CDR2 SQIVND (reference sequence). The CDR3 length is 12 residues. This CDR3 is CASRDSLQPQHF. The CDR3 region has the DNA TGTGCCAGTCGGGACAGCCTACAGCCCCAGCATTTT.

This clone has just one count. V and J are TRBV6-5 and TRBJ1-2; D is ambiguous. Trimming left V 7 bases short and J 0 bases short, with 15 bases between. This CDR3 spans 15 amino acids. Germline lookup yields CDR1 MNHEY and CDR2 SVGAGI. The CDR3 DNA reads TGTGCCAGCACCCAACCACGGGGTTCTAACTATGGCTACACCTTC. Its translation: CASTQPRGSNYGYTF.

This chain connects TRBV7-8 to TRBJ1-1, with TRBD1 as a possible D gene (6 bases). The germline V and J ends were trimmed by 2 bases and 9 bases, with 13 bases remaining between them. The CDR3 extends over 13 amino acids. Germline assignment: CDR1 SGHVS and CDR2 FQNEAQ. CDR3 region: CASSLLNREKAFF. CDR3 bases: TGTGCCAGCAGCTTACTAAACAGGGAGAAAGCTTTCTTT.

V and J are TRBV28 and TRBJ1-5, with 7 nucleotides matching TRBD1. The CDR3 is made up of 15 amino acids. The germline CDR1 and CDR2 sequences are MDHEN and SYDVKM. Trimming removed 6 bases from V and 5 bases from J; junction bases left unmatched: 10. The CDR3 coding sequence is TGTGCCAGCAGGCTCGAAGGGGGCTCGGATCAGCCCCAGCATTTT. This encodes CASRLEGGSDQPQHF.

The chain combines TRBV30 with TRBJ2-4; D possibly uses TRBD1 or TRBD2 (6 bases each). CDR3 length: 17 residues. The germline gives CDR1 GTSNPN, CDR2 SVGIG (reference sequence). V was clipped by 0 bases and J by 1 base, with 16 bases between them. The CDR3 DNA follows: TGTGCCTGGAGTGTAACGGGGGCCGCTCTCGCCAAAAACATTCAGTACTTC. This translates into CAWSVTGAALAKNIQYF. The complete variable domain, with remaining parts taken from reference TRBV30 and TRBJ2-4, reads SQTIHQWPATLVQPVGSPLSLECTVEGTSNPNLYWYRQAAGRGLQLLFYSVGIGQISSEVPQNLSASRPQDRQFILSSKKLLLSDSGFYLCAWSVTGAALAKNIQYFGAGTRLSVL.

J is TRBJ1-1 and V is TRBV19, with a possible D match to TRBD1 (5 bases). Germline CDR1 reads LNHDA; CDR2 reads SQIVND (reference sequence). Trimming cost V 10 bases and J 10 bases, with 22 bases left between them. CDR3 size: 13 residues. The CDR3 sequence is CATAPGTAPRAFF. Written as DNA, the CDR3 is TGTGCCACTGCCCCCGGGACGGCCCCTCGAGCTTTCTTT.

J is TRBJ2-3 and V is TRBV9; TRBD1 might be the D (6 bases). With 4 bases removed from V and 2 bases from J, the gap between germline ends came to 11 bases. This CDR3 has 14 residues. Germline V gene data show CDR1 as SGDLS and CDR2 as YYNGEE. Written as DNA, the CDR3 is TGTGCCAGCAGCACCCGGGACATCACAGATACGCAGTATTTT. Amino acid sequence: CASSTRDITDTQYF.

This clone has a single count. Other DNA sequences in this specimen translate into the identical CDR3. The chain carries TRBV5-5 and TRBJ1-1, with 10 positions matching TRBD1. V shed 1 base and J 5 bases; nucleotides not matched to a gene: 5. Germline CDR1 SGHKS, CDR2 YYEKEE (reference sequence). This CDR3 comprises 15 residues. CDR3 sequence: CASSLLGQGDTEAFF. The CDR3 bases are TGTGCCAGCAGCTTGCTCGGACAGGGGGATACTGAAGCTTTCTTT. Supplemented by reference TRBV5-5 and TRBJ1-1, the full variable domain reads DAGVTQSPTHLIKTRGQQVTLRCSPISGHKSVSWYQQVLGQGPQFIFQYYEKEERGRGNFPDRFSARQFPNYSSELNVNALLLGDSALYLCASSLLGQGDTEAFFGQGTRLTVV.

As DNA, the CDR3 is TGTGCCAGCAGTGCCAAACTAGTGGGAGGGCACGAGCAGTACTTC. It yields the protein CASSAKLVGGHEQYF. The rearrangement uses TRBV27 and TRBJ2-7; TRBD2 matches at 7 bases. With 5 bases clipped from V and 5 bases from J, the junction kept 12 bases outside the gene matches. This CDR3 spans 15 amino acids. CDR1 is MNHEY, CDR2 SMNVEV, per germline (reference sequence).

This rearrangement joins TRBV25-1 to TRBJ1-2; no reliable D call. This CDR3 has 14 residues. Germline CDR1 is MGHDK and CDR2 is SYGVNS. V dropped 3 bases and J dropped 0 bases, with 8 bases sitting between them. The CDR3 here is CASSDHQPNYGYTF. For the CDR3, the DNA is TGTGCCAGCAGTGACCACCAGCCTAACTATGGCTACACCTTC.

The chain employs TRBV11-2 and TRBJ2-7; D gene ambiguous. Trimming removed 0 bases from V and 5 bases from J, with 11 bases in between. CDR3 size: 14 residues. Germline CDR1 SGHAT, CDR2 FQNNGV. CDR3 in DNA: TGTGCCAGCAGCTTAGATCATAGGGCCAACGAGCAGTACTTC. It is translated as CASSLDHRANEQYF.

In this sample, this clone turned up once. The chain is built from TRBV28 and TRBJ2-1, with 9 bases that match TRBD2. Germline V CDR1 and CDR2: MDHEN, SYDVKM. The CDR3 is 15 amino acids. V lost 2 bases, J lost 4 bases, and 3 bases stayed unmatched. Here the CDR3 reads CASSLSAGGYNEQFF. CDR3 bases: TGTGCCAGCAGTTTAAGCGCGGGGGGGTACAATGAGCAGTTCTTC.

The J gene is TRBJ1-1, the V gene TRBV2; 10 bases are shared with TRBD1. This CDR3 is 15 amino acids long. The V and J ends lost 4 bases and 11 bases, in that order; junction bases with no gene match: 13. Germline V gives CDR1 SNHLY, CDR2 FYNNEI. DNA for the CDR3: TGTGCCAGCAGTGGGACTAGGACAGGGGGGGCGGCCGCTTTCTTT. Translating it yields CASSGTRTGGAAAFF.

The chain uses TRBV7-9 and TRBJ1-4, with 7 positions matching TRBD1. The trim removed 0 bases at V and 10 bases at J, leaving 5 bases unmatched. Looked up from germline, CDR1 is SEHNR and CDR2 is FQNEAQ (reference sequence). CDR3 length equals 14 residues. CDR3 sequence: CASSLAGGVAKLFF. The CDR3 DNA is TGTGCCAGCAGCTTAGCAGGGGGCGTCGCAAAACTGTTTTTT.

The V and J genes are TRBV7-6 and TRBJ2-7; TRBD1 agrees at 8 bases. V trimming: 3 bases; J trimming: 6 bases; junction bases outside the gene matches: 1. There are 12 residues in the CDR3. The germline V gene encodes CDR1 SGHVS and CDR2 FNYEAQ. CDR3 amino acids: CASSLTGVEQYF. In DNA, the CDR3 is TGTGCCAGCAGCTTGACAGGGGTCGAGCAGTACTTC.

In nucleotides, the CDR3 is TGTGCCAGCAGGGGGCGCAACATTCAGTACTTC. This gives the protein CASRGRNIQYF. The chain has TRBV6-5 and TRBJ2-4, with D tentatively TRBD1 (5 bases). Deletions cut 6 bases from V and 7 bases from J, with 7 bases between. The germline V gene encodes CDR1 MNHEY and CDR2 SVGAGI. The CDR3 spans 11 residues.

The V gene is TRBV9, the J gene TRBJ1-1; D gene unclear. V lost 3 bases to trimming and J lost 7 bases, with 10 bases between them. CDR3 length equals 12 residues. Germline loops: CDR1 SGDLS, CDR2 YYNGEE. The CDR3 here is CASSAPGFEAFF. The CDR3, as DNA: TGTGCCAGCAGCGCTCCGGGATTTGAAGCTTTCTTT.

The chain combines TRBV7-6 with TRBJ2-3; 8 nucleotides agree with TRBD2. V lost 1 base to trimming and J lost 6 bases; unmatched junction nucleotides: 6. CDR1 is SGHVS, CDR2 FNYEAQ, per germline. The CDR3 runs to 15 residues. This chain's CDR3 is CASSLVGLAADTQYF. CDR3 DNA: TGTGCCAGCAGCTTAGTAGGACTAGCTGCGGATACGCAGTATTTT. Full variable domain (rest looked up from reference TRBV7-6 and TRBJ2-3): GAGVSQSPRYKVTKRGQDVALRCDPISGHVSLYWYRQALGQGPEFLTYFNYEAQQDKSGLPNDRFSAERPEGSISTLTIQRTEQRDSAMYRCASSLVGLAADTQYFGPGTRLTVL.

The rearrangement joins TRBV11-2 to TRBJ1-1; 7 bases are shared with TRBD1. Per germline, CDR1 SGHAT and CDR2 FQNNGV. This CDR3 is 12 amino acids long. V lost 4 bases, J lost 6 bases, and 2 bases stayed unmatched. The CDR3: CASSSGTAEAFF. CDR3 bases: TGTGCCAGCAGCTCAGGGACAGCTGAAGCTTTCTTT. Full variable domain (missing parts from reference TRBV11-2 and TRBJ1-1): EAGVAQSPRYKIIEKRQSVAFWCNPISGHATLYWYQQILGQGPKLLIQFQNNGVVDDSQLPKDRFSAERLKGVDSTLKIQPAKLEDSAVYLCASSSGTAEAFFGQGTRLTVV.

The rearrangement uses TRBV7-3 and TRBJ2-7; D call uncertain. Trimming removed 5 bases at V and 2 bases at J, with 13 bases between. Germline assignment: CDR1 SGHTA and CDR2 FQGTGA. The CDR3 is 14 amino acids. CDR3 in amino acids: CASSPHQATYEQYF. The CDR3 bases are TGTGCCAGCAGCCCTCATCAGGCCACCTACGAGCAGTACTTC.

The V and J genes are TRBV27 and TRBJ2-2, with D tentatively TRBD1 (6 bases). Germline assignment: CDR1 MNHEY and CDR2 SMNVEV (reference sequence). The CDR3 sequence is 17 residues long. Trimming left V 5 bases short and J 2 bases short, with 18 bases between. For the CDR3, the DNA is TGTGCCAGCAGTATCATTCCGGGACACCTAAACACCGGGGAGCTGTTTTTT. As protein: CASSIIPGHLNTGELFF.